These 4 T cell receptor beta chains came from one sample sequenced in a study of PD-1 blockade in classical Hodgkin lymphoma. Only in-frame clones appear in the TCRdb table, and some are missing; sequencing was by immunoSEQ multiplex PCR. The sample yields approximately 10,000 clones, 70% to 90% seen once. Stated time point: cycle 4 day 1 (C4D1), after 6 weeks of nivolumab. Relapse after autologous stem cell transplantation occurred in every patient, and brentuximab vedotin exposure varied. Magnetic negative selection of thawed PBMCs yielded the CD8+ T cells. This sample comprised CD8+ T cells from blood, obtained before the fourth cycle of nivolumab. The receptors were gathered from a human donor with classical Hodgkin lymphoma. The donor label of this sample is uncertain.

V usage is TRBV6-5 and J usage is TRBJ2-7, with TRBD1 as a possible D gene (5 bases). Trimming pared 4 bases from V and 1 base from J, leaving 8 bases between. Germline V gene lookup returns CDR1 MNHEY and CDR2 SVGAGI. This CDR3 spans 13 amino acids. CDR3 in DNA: TGTGCCAGCAGTTTTGCAGGGTCCTACGAGCAGTACTTC. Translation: CASSFAGSYEQYF.

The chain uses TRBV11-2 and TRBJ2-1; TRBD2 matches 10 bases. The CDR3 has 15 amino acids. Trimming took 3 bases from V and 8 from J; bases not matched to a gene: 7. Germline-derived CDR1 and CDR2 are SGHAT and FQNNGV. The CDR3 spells CASSFTSGKFDEQFF. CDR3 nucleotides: TGTGCCAGCAGCTTTACTAGCGGGAAGTTTGATGAGCAGTTCTTC.

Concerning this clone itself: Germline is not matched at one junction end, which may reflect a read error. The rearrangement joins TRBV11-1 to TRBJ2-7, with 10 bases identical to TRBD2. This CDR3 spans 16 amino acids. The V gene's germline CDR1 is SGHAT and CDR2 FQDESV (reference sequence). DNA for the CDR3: TGTGCCCGCAGCCCCAGGACTAGCGGAGCCGGCTACGAGCAGTACTTC. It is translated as CARSPRTSGAGYEQYF.

CDR3 protein: CASSSLGSGAQPQHF. CDR3 in DNA: TGTGCCAGCAGTTCACTAGGGTCAGGGGCTCAGCCCCAGCATTTT. The chain uses TRBV27 and TRBJ1-5; tentative D call: TRBD1 (6 bases). Germline V gene lookup returns CDR1 MNHEY and CDR2 SMNVEV (reference sequence). The CDR3 spans 15 residues. V was cut by 4 bases and J by 6 bases, with 16 bases left in between.